This TCR beta chain was recorded in a study of blood T cell repertoires in COVID-19 (dated by TCRdb to 2020 to 2022). About the investigation overall: Samples covering the acute and convalescent phases of COVID-19 were provided by collaborators in the United States, Italy and Spain. A de-identified subject ID, COVID-19 status, age in years and sex were almost always included in the sample metadata. Subjects who had been exposed to COVID-19, were actively infected with it, or had recovered from it provided the deeply sampled blood TCRbeta repertoires that made up the dataset. Where available, HLA class I and class II types were obtained from metadata supplied by the sample provider rather than from assay-based typing. The repertoires were made available in a free public database intended to serve as a resource for research on the immune response to SARS-CoV-2. The samples were drawn from the first 160 participants of the ongoing ImmuneRACE study and from 1,254 subjects provided by 6 global collaborators. The prospective study material was composed of cDNA or gDNA derived from T cells, B-cell-depleted T cells, or PBMCs. Beyond this particular receptor, the publication reports: The quantity of clinical and demographic metadata differed by source and by participant and was supplied without curation.

Its CDR3 holds 14 amino acids, cysteine through phenylalanine. Of all the DNA, just the CDR3 is kept, 42 bases in frame from base 1. Relative to germline, V is missing 5 bases and J is missing 0 bases, with 4 bases of the junction outside any gene match. The germline V gene encodes CDR1 SGHRS and CDR2 YFSETQ. About this clone: Its binding antigen is unknown. No much larger clone exists at a distance of one base, and base qualities are not known.

The immunoSEQ Assay, a bias-controlled multiplex PCR, was used to amplify TCRbeta CDR3 regions from genomic DNA. The authors' pipeline ran thus. The number of nucleated cells in each sample was estimated from the amplification of reference gene primers within the assay. To quantify the absolute abundance of each unique TCRbeta CDR3 rearrangement, sequence reads were collapsed and filtered. For each sample, productive Simpson clonality was calculated by taking the square root of Simpson's diversity index across productive rearrangements. What TCRdb holds here is the immuneACCESS table cut down to in-frame rearrangements. Part of the clones is not present; checked against another copy, under half of the missing clones reflect an unresolved V gene, and the others are unexplained. For V, J and clone size, that table is used; D and trimming come from the DNA. This sample is represented by some 140,000 clones; around 87% of them were singletons. About 2.1% of the sample goes to the ten largest clones.

Each collaborating institution followed its own protocols to collect whole blood in K2EDTA tubes. For TCRbeta analysis, collaborators shipped samples as frozen whole blood, isolated PBMCs, or DNA extracted from either of those sample types. Material for sequencing was peripheral blood. This receptor chain uses TRBV5-1 and TRBJ2-7; 8 junctional bases match TRBD2. This receptor was obtained from a man between 65 and 80 years old with active COVID-19. Here the CDR3 is given as CASRVSGNSYEQYF. The bases are TGCGCCAGCAGGGTTAGCGGGAACTCCTACGAGCAGTACTTC.